This TCR beta chain was recorded in a study of cytomegalovirus exposure and HLA in healthy donors. In the study overall: A prior analysis found 117 million unique TCR beta sequences from roughly 180 million T cells.

Study-level points and caveats: It is likely that the observed cluster of highly shared sequence variants was a sequencing artifact. In a later analysis, roughly 17,000 TCR beta sequences were associated with HLA alleles at 0.05 false discovery rate.

PCR employed 60 Vbeta and 13 Jbeta primers. As handled by the study authors: A later analysis counted 80 million or so unique TCR beta chains, around 10 million shared. Libraries were prepared by immunoSEQ multiplex PCR; TCRdb keeps only in-frame clonotypes and omits some of them. D and trimming come from the DNA, and the V and J calls and clone size come from that table. The table records 95,000 to 150,000 clones, under 70% of them present only once. With respect to this clone: Its specificity is not known.

The specimen sequenced was PBMCs. This receptor was taken from a man aged 18 to 30 in good health and CMV-seronegative.

CDR3 nucleotides: TGCAGTGCTAGAACACAGGGGAGCTACACCTTC. Amino acid sequence: CSARTQGSYTF. This chain uses TRBV20-1 with TRBJ1-2; the match to TRBD1 covers 7 bases. The germline gives CDR1 DFQATT, CDR2 SNEGSKA (reference sequence). With V trimmed by 2 bases and J by 9 bases, 3 bases remained unmatched. The CDR3 extends over 11 amino acids.